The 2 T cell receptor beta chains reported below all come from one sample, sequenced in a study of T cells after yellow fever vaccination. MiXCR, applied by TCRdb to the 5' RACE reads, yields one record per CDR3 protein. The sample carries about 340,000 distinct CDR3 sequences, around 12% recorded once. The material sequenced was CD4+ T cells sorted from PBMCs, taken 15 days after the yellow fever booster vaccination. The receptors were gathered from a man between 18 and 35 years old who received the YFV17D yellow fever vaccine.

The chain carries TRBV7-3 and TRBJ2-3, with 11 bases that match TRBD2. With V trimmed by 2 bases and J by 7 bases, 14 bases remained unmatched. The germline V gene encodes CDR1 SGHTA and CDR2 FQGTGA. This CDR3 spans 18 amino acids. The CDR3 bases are TGTGCCAGCAGCTTACAAGGCATTAGCGGGGGGGAACGAAATACGCAGTATTTT. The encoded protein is CASSLQGISGGERNTQYF.

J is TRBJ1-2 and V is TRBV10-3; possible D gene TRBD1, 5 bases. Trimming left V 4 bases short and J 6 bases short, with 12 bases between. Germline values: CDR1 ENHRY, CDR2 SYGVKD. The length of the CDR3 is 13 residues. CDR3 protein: CAISVEGRDGYTF. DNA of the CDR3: TGTGCCATCAGTGTTGAGGGGCGCGATGGCTACACCTTC.